This TCR beta chain was identified during a study of PD-1 blockade in mismatch repair-deficient tumors. Only in-frame clones appear in the TCRdb table, and some are missing; sequencing was by immunoSEQ multiplex PCR. The sample shows around 110,000 clones, over 60% of them seen only once. This clone was detected only once. The origin of this receptor is an adult with mismatch repair-deficient cancer. This specimen was peripheral blood, taken approximately 60 weeks after starting pembrolizumab.

CDR3 amino acids: CASSHPDIGDRGHEAFF. CDR3 DNA: TGTGCCAGCAGCCATCCGGACATTGGGGACAGGGGGCATGAAGCTTTCTTT. The V and J genes are TRBV11-2 and TRBJ1-1, with 12 bases identical to TRBD1. Trimming removed 5 bases from V and 7 bases from J; junction bases left unmatched: 14. The V gene's germline CDR1 is SGHAT and CDR2 FQNNGV. CDR3 length: 17 amino acids.